This TCR beta chain derives from a study of breast tumors, draining lymph nodes, adjacent tissues (dated by TCRdb to the mid-2010s). Background for the entire study: The study compared TCR beta repertoires across tumor, adjacent nontumor tissue and axillary lymph nodes from breast cancer patients. The study was designed to assess the relationships and possible T-cell exchange between tumor, surrounding tissue and draining lymph node repertoires in human breast cancer.

What the study reported, not specific to this receptor: The data were considered consistent with most tumor T cells being derived from the lymph node and subsequently expanding within tumor tissue. Tumor T-cell repertoires showed less diversity than lymph node repertoires and more diversity than nontumor tissue repertoires, and tumor T-cell repertoires showed preferential V and J gene usage. Rather than being directly demonstrated, the conclusion that tumor T cells originate in lymph nodes was presented as consistent with a hypothesis. In luminal-like breast cancer, tumor and nontumor tissue repertoires resembled each other significantly more than in basal-like breast cancer.

This clonotype was observed at least ten times. It has no known antigen specificity. The sample holds no much larger clone one base away, and base qualities are not on file. TCRdb records Illumina HiSeq 2000 as the sequencer. TCR beta chain libraries were generated through multiplex PCR amplification. The amplified TCR beta chain products were analyzed by high-throughput sequencing. TCRdb reworked the public reads: Q25 trimming with fastp, MiXCR clone assembly, productive beta chains retained. Each entry merges the rows of one CDR3 protein and shows their most common DNA and genes. This sample lists approximately 120,000 distinct CDR3 sequences; about 20% were detected once. Roughly 2% of the sample goes to the ten largest clones. The lymph node samples were taken from the axillary draining lymph nodes of breast cancer patients. V ends up 6 bases short and J 4 bases short, with an unmatched junction base count of 8. The CDR3, cysteine through phenylalanine, is 14 amino acids long. Only the CDR3 part of the read is kept: 42 bases, read in frame from the first base. According to the germline V gene, CDR1 reads MNHEY and CDR2 reads SVGAGI.

This TCR was sampled from a female donor with breast cancer. Some clones in this sample may be carry-over from other donors' samples. The rearrangement joined TRBV6-5 to TRBJ1-2; 7 nucleotides in the junction match TRBD1. Sequenced material: axillary lymph node tissue. The encoded CDR3 is CASSATGVSYGYTF. The DNA reads as follows: TGTGCCAGCAGCGCCACAGGGGTTAGCTATGGCTACACCTTC.